This TCR beta chain was identified during a study of shared clonotypes between healthy human individuals. In the original processing: ImmunoSEQ junction-only sequences lacked quality scores, so their filtering differed. Assay: immunoSEQ multiplex PCR; the TCRdb copy retains only in-frame clones and omits some. V and J calls and clone size follow that table, whereas D and trimming were derived from the DNA. The sample lists 300,000 to 400,000 clones, approximately 74% seen once, with approximately 10% in the top ten. Division of CD4+ cells produced a CD45RA+ naive subset and a CD45RA-negative memory subset. The CDR3 length is 13 residues. Germline CDR1 and CDR2: SGDLS and YYNGEE. V lost 0 bases, J lost 6 bases, and 6 bases lay in between. On this clone: Within the sample, other DNA sequences also encode this same CDR3.

The sequenced sample consisted of memory CD4+ T cells sorted from blood. Described subset: CD45RA-negative fraction. The chain employs TRBV9 and TRBJ2-2, with D unresolved. This receptor was taken from a young man in good health. The CDR3 sequence is CASSVAVSGELFF. DNA for the CDR3: TGTGCCAGCAGCGTAGCGGTCTCCGGGGAGCTGTTTTTT.